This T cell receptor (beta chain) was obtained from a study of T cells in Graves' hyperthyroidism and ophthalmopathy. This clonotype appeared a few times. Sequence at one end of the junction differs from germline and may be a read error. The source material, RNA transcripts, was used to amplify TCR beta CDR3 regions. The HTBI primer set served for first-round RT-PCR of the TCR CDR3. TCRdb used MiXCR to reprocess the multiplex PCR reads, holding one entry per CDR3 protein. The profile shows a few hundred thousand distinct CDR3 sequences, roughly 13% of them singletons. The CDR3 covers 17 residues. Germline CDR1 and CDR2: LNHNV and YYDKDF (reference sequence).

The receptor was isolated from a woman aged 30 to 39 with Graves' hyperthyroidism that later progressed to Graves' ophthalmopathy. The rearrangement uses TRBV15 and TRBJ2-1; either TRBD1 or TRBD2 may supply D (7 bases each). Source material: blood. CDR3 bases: TGTGCCACCAACAGAACGAAGGGGGGGGACAGCTACAATGAGCAGTTCTTC. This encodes CATNRTKGGDSYNEQFF.